Listed here are 5 T cell receptor beta chains from one sample, sequenced in a study of cytomegalovirus exposure and HLA in healthy donors. The PCR made use of 60 Vbeta and 13 Jbeta primers. The table came from immunoSEQ multiplex PCR; TCRdb's copy has only in-frame clones and leaves some out. The top ten hold approximately 3% of the sample, which has fewer than 130,000 clones, roughly 85% seen once. The sequenced sample was PBMCs. These receptors were taken from a woman aged 40 to 49 in good health and CMV-seronegative.

The V call is TRBV2, the J call TRBJ2-7; a weak D match, TRBD2 (6 bases). V was trimmed by 4 bases and J by 2 bases, leaving 18 bases between them. The CDR3 spans 16 residues. Germline assignment: CDR1 SNHLY and CDR2 FYNNEI. The DNA of the CDR3 is TGTGCCAGCAGTGCTAGGGGACTTGCTAGCCCCTACGAGCAGTACTTC. This encodes CASSARGLASPYEQYF.

The rearrangement links TRBV4-1 to TRBJ2-1, with 11 bases that match TRBD2. The CDR3 has 15 residues. Trimming cost V 1 base and J 4 bases; bases outside gene matches: 0. Germline CDR1 reads MGHRA; CDR2 reads YSYEKL. For the CDR3, the DNA is TGCGCCAGCAGCCAAGGACTAGCGGGGTACAATGAGCAGTTCTTC. Residues: CASSQGLAGYNEQFF.

This clone has more than one count but fewer than ten. The chain combines TRBV5-6 with TRBJ1-5, with D tentatively TRBD1 (5 bases). Trimming pared 0 bases from V and 2 bases from J, leaving 9 bases between. Germline CDR1 and CDR2: SGHDT and YYEEEE. The CDR3 has 15 residues. This chain's CDR3 is CASSLVGARNQPQHF. The CDR3 DNA follows: TGTGCCAGCAGCTTGGTTGGGGCCCGCAATCAGCCCCAGCATTTT. The complete variable domain, with remaining parts taken from reference TRBV5-6 and TRBJ1-5, reads DAGVTQSPTHLIKTRGQQVTLRCSPKSGHDTVSWYQQALGQGPQFIFQYYEEEERQRGNFPDRFSGHQFPNYSSELNVNALLLGDSALYLCASSLVGARNQPQHFGDGTRLSIL.

The chain combines TRBV7-9 with TRBJ1-1; no reliable D call. V was pared by 0 bases and J by 5 bases, with 13 bases between. CDR3 size: 15 residues. The V gene's germline CDR1 is SEHNR and CDR2 FQNEAQ (reference sequence). Here the CDR3 reads CASSLAVGEKTEAFF. Here the CDR3 DNA reads TGTGCCAGCAGCTTAGCGGTCGGGGAGAAGACTGAAGCTTTCTTT.

This clone occurred once. The gene calls are TRBV9 and TRBJ1-5; D call uncertain. Germline CDR1 and CDR2: SGDLS and YYNGEE. The CDR3 sequence is 14 residues long. V gave up 0 bases and J gave up 7 bases, with 11 bases separating them. The chain's CDR3 is CASSVEGGRQPQHF. CDR3 DNA sequence: TGTGCCAGCAGCGTAGAGGGAGGGAGGCAGCCCCAGCATTTT.